The subject of this entry is one T cell receptor beta chain. Trimming shortened V by 1 base and J by 2 bases, and 12 bases separated the two germline ends. This CDR3 comprises 16 residues. Germline V gene sequence: CDR1 LGHNA, CDR2 YNFKEQ. The entry originates in a study of T cell changes during pregnancy in multiple sclerosis. Assay used: immunoSEQ multiplex PCR; TCRdb lists only in-frame clones, some missing. The table lists under 50,000 clones, just under 95% of them singletons. This receptor was obtained from a female donor with multiple sclerosis, enrolled in a pregnancy study. The sample in question was CD4+ T cells from peripheral blood mononuclear cells, obtained in the first trimester of pregnancy. J is TRBJ2-1 and V is TRBV4-2; D perhaps matches TRBD2 (5 bases). The CDR3 region is CASSQAPSRTYNEQFF. The CDR3 nucleotides are TGTGCCAGCAGCCAAGCGCCTAGCAGAACCTACAATGAGCAGTTCTTC.